This T cell receptor (beta chain) was sequenced in a study of vaccination effects on CD4 cells after COVID-19. Sequencing used immunoSEQ multiplex PCR; TCRdb keeps in-frame clones, though not all of them. In the table there are approximately 70,000 clones, 73% of which are singletons. Between days 10 and 11 of culture, CD4+ T cells were separated out. It was two doses of either the BNT162b2 or mRNA-1273 vaccine that participants received. IL-2 medium took the place of half the medium on both days 3 and 7. CDR3 size: 12 residues. CDR1 and CDR2 from the germline V gene are SGHNT and YENEEA. V was pared by 4 bases and J by 6 bases, with 7 bases between. This clone was seen only once. Its specificity is unknown.

The rearrangement uses TRBV11-3 and TRBJ2-1; D is uncertain. Sequencing was performed on CD4+ T cells from PBMCs cultured without peptide, taken after COVID-19 vaccination. This clonotype was sampled from a human donor who received a COVID-19 vaccine. In DNA, the CDR3 is TGTGCCAGCAGCTCTAAGGCCAATGAGCAGTTCTTC. It specifies CASSSKANEQFF.